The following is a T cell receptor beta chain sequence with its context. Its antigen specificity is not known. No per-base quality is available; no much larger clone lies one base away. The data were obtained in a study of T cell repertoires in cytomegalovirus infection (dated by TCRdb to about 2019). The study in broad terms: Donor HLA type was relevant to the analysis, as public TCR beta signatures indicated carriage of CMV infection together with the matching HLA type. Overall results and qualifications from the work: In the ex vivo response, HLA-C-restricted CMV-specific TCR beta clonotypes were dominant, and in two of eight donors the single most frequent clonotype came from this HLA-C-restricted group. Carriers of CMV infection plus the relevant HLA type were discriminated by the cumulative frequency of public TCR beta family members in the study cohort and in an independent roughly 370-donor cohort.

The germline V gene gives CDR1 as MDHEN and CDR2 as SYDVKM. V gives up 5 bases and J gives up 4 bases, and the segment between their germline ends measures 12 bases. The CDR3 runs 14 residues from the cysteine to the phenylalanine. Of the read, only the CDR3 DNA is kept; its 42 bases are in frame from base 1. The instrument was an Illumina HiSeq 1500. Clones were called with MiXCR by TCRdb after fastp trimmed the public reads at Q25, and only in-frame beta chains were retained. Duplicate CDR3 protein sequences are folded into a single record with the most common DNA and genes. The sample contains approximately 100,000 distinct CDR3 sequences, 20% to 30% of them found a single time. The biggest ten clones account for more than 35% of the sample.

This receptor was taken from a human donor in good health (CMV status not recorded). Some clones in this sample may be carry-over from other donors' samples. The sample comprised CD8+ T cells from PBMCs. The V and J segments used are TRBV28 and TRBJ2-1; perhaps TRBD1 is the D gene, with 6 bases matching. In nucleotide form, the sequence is TGTGCCAGCAGTCCCCTCACAGGGTACAATGAGCAGTTCTTC. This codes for CASSPLTGYNEQFF.